The table lists the clone carrying this T cell receptor beta chain with a few counts. At one end the junction does not follow the germline gene, possibly because of a read error. PCR primers comprised 60 Vbeta and 13 Jbeta primers. Sequenced by immunoSEQ multiplex PCR; TCRdb stores in-frame clones only, minus some. The sample records approximately 190,000 clones, 82% being singletons. Germline CDR1 and CDR2: GTSNPN and SVGIG (reference sequence). There are 14 residues in the CDR3. The data are from a study of cytomegalovirus exposure and HLA in healthy donors. This receptor was identified in a woman aged 45 to 65 in good health and CMV-seropositive. Sequenced input: PBMCs. The genes are TRBV30 and TRBJ2-6; possibly TRBD1 for D (5 bases). CDR3 sequence (DNA): TGTGCCTGGAAATGGGGCTCTGGGGCCAACGGCCTGACTTTC. The encoded protein is CAWKWGSGANGLTF.